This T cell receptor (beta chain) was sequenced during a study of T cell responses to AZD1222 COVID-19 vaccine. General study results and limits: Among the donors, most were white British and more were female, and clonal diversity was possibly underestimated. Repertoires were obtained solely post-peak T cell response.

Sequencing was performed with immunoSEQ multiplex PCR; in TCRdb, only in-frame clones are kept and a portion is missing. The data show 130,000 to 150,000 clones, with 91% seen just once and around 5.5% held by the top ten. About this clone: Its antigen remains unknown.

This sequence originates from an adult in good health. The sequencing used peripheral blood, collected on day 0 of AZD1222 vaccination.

CDR3 sequence reads: CSVEPRGTQYF. CDR3 sequence (DNA): TGCAGCGTTGAACCCAGGGGGACCCAGTACTTC. The chain has TRBV29-1 and TRBJ2-5; TRBD1 might be the D (6 bases). The CDR3 runs 11 residues. Trimming removed 2 bases from V and 7 bases from J, with 8 bases in between. The V gene's germline CDR1 is SQVTM and CDR2 ANQGSEA.